The source of this T cell receptor beta chain is a study of CD8+ T cells in alopecia areata. The V gene lost 0 bases and the J gene lost 2 bases, with 10 bases spanning the gap. CDR1 is ENHRY and CDR2 is SYGVKD in the germline V gene. CDR3 length: 16 residues. Extracted from the samples, RNA was reverse transcribed into cDNA to serve as the sequencing template. Some clones are missing from TCRdb's copy, which holds only in-frame ones; the method was immunoSEQ multiplex PCR. This sample has under 300,000 clones; 60% occur once, and the top ten carry around 0.92%. This clone was seen at least ten times. The antigen is undetermined. Noted treatment: oral pan-JAK inhibitor, 5-10 mg twice daily. Overall study results and limits: Mice showed TCR sharing more clearly than patients did, possibly owing to HLA.

The sequence was obtained from a human donor with alopecia areata. The specimen was CD4+ T cells sorted from blood, collected around week 53, from a patient treated with tofacitinib. The chain combines TRBV10-3 with TRBJ2-2, with D unresolved. The CDR3 protein is CAISESTAVNTGELFF. The CDR3 bases are TGTGCCATCAGTGAGTCGACGGCCGTCAACACCGGGGAGCTGTTTTTT.